The present T cell receptor (beta chain) was sequenced within a study of Tregs in tolerant kidney transplant recipients. Study findings and constraints: Findings come from small patient numbers and require larger validation.

To note about this clone: Its specificity is not known.

Germline V gene lookup returns CDR1 SNHLY and CDR2 FYNNEI. The CDR3 contains 15 residues. The V segment lost 6 bases and the J segment 12 bases; nucleotides outside the gene matches: 13. Mixed chimerism was transient after nonmyeloablative marrow transplants from related graft donors. CD4+CD25+CD127- Tregs, CD4+CD25- non-Tregs, CD4 and CD8 cells were sorted. Repertoires were generated with immunoSEQ multiplex PCR, while TCRdb's copy carries only in-frame clones and drops some. The sample consists of tens of thousands of clones, about 91% of them appearing once. The chain links TRBV2 to TRBJ1-4; 10 nucleotides match TRBD1. The sample was CD4+ T cells from blood (PBMCs), taken 24 months after the transplant. The source of this sequence is a human patient who received a combined kidney and bone marrow transplant. Some T cells may originate from the graft donor. The CDR3 reads CASSRIRDRGGELFF. The CDR3 DNA reads TGTGCCAGCAGCCGCATCCGGGACAGGGGAGGGGAACTGTTTTTT.